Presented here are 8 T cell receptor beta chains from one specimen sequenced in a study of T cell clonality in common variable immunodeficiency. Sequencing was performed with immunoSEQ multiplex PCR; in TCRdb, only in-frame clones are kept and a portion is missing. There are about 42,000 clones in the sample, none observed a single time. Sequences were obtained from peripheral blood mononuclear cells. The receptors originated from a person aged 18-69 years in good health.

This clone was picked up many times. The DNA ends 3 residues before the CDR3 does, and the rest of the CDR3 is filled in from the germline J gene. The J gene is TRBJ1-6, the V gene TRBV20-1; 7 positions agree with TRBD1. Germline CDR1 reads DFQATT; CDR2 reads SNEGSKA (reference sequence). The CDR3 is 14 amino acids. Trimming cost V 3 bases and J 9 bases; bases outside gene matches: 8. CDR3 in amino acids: CSARPTGAFSPLHF. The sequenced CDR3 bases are TGCAGTGCTAGGCCTACAGGGGCGTTTTCACCC.

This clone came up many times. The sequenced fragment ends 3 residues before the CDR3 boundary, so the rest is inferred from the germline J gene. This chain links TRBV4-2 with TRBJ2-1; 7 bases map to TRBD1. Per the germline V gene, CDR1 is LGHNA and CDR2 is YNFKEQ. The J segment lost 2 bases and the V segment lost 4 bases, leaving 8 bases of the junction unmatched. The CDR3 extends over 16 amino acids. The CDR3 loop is CASSRKPGQTYNEQFF. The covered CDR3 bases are TGTGCCAGCAGCCGGAAACCGGGACAGACCTACAATGAG.

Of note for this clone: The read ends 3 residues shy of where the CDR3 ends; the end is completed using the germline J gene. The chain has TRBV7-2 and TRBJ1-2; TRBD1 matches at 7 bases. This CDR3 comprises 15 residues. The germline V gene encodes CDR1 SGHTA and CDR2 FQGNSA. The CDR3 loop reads CASTRQGQKTDTYTF. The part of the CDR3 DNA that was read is TGTGCCAGCACCCGACAGGGCCAGAAGACAGATACC. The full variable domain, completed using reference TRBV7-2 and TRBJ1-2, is GAGVSQSPSNKVTEKGKDVELRCDPISGHTALYWYRQSLGQGLEFLIYFQGNSAPDKSGLPSDRFSAERTGGSVSTLTIQRTQQEDSAVYLCASTRQGQKTDTYTFGSGTRLTVV.

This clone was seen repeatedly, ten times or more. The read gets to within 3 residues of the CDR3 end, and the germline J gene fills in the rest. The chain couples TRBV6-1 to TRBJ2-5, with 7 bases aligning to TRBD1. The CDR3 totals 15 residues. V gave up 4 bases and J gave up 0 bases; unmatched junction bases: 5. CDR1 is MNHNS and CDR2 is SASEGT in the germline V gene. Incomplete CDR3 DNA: TGTGCCAGCAGTGGGCGACAGGGCCACCAAGAGACC. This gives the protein CASSGRQGHQET. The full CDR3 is CASSGRQGHQETQYF.

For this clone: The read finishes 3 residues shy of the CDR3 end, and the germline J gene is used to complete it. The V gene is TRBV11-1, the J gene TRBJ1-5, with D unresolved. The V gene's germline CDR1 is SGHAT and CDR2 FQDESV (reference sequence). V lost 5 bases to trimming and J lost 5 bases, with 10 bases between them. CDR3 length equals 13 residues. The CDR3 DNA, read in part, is TGTGCCAGCAGCCGCCAGGTCGATCAGCCC. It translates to CASSRQVDQP. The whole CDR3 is CASSRQVDQPQHF.

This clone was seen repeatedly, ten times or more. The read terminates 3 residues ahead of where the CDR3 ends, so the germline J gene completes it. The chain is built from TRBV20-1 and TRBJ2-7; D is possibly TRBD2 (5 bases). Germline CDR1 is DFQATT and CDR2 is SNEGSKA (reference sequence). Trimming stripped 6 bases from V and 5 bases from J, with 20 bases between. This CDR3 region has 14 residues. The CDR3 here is CSATAVRLEDEQYF. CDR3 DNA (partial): TGCAGTGCCACGGCAGTGCGGCTGGAGGACGAG.

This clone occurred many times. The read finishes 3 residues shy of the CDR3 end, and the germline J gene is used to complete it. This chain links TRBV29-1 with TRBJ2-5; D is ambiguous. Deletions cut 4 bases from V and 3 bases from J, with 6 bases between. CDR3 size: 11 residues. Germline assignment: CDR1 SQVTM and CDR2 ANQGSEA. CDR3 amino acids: CSVVPEETQYF. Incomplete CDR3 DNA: TGCAGCGTTGTCCCCGAAGAGACC.

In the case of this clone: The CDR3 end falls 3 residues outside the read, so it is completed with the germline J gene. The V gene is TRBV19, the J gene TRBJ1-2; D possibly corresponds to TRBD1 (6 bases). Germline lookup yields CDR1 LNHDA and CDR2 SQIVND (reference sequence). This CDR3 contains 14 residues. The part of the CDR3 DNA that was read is TGTGCCAGTAGCCACACAGGGAGCTCCTACGAC. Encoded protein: CASSHTGSSYD. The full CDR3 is CASSHTGSSYDYTF.